These 23 T cell receptor beta chains were all obtained from the same sample, sequenced in a study of shared clonotypes between healthy human individuals (dated by TCRdb to 2018 to 2020). The protocol used for the library was the immunoSEQ multiplex PCR assay. The clones in this table, taken by TCRdb from immuneACCESS, are in-frame only. Not every clone is retained; where verified, under half of the shortfall comes from an unresolved V gene, and the cause of the rest is unknown. This sample comprises 1.6 million or so clones, approximately 98.5% of them detected only once. The ten largest make up about 0.4% of the sample. Sequenced material: naive CD4+ T cells sorted from blood. This specimen's cell subset or site label, interpreted: CD45RA+ positively selected. The origin of the receptors is a man aged 30 to 39 in good health.

Only one count was recorded for this clone. This chain joins TRBV5-1 and TRBJ1-4, with 7 bases aligning to TRBD1. This CDR3 contains 15 residues. Unmatched junction bases numbered 6, after V lost 4 bases and J lost 3 bases. Germline CDR1 and CDR2: SGHRS and YFSETQ. This CDR3 is CASSDRAGANEKLFF. CDR3 DNA: TGCGCCAGCAGCGACAGGGCGGGGGCTAATGAAAAACTGTTTTTT.

In this sample, this clone turned up once. The chain is built from TRBV9 and TRBJ1-1; D ambiguous. CDR3 size: 13 residues. V lost 4 bases and J lost 5, with 12 bases in between. Germline CDR1 and CDR2: SGDLS and YYNGEE. The CDR3 nucleotides are TGTGCCAGCAGCTCCGGACTTAGGACTGAAGCTTTCTTT. Translating it yields CASSSGLRTEAFF.

Here the CDR3 reads CASTGGSGNQPQHF. CDR3 sequence (DNA): TGTGCCAGCACCGGGGGGTCAGGCAATCAGCCCCAGCATTTT. The chain employs TRBV2 and TRBJ1-5, with D maybe TRBD1 (5 bases). The germline gives CDR1 SNHLY, CDR2 FYNNEI. The CDR3 sequence is 14 residues long. V was shortened by 7 bases and J by 2 bases, with 12 bases between the two germline ends.

J is TRBJ1-2 and V is TRBV10-2; 7 bases are shared with TRBD1. This CDR3 comprises 13 residues. Per the germline V gene, CDR1 is WSHSY and CDR2 is SAAADI. J gave up 2 bases and V 6 bases, and 3 bases lay outside the gene matches. The CDR3 is CASRKDRNYGYTF. The CDR3 DNA reads as TGCGCCAGCAGAAAGGACAGGAACTATGGCTACACCTTC.

This chain's CDR3 is CASSSLDGAGAYNEQFF. The CDR3 DNA reads as TGTGCCAGCTCATCCCTCGACGGGGCGGGGGCCTACAATGAGCAGTTCTTC. The chain couples TRBV18 to TRBJ2-1, with 7 bases aligning to TRBD2. V was pared by 5 bases and J by 2 bases, with 12 bases of the junction left unmatched. The CDR3 has 17 residues. Germline assignment: CDR1 KGHSH and CDR2 LQKENI.

The V and J genes are TRBV28 and TRBJ1-5; no clear D gene. The CDR3 loop spans 13 amino acids. V was trimmed by 5 bases and J by 7 bases, leaving 12 bases between them. Germline CDR1 reads MDHEN; CDR2 reads SYDVKM. Here the CDR3 DNA reads TGTGCCAGCAGTCCAACACGGTTACAGCCCCAGCATTTT. This sequence encodes CASSPTRLQPQHF. Drawing the rest from reference TRBV28 and TRBJ1-5, the complete variable domain is DVKVTQSSRYLVKRTGEKVFLECVQDMDHENMFWYRQDPGLGLRLIYFSYDVKMKEKGDIPEGYSVSREKKERFSLILESASTNQTSMYLCASSPTRLQPQHFGDGTRLSIL.

This clone was seen once. The chain has TRBV7-7 and TRBJ2-7; D gene ambiguous. The germline CDR1 and CDR2 sequences are SSHAT and FNYEAQ (reference sequence). CDR3 length: 16 residues. V was clipped by 3 bases and J by 2 bases, with 17 bases between them. The CDR3 DNA reads as TGTGCCAGCAGCTTTGCAGTCCAAACAAACCCCTACGAGCAGTACTTC. Its translation is CASSFAVQTNPYEQYF.

The chain uses TRBV7-9 and TRBJ1-4; no reliable D call. The germline V gene encodes CDR1 SEHNR and CDR2 FQNEAQ (reference sequence). This CDR3 has 11 amino acids. V gave up 7 bases and J gave up 6 bases, with 6 bases separating them. In nucleotides, the CDR3 is TGTGCCAGCAACGGTTATGAAAAACTGTTTTTT. Its translation is CASNGYEKLFF.

This chain connects TRBV4-1 to TRBJ2-7; D is unclear. Trimming took 3 bases from V and 6 from J, leaving 18 bases between them. CDR3 length: 15 amino acids. CDR1 and CDR2 from the germline V gene are MGHRA and YSYEKL. The CDR3 DNA is TGCGCCAGCAGCCATCTCGGTCGATCCCAGCGCGAGCAGTACTTC. Protein product: CASSHLGRSQREQYF.

Note on this clone: This same CDR3 is encoded by further DNA sequences in the sample. This chain links TRBV9 with TRBJ1-5; the match to TRBD1 covers 7 bases. V lost 0 bases, J lost 3 bases, and 3 bases stayed unmatched. The CDR3 has 15 residues. Germline values: CDR1 SGDLS, CDR2 YYNGEE. The CDR3 coding sequence is TGTGCCAGCAGCGTAGGACAGGGACCCAATCAGCCCCAGCATTTT. This codes for CASSVGQGPNQPQHF.

This clone was observed a single time. V and J are TRBV19 and TRBJ2-3; 7 nucleotides match TRBD2. With V trimmed by 5 bases and J by 6 bases, 8 bases remained unmatched. CDR1 and CDR2 (germline): LNHDA, SQIVND (reference sequence). CDR3 length equals 14 residues. The CDR3 reads CASSYRGTKDTQYF. DNA of the CDR3: TGTGCCAGTAGTTACAGAGGGACTAAGGATACGCAGTATTTT.

The J gene is TRBJ2-3, the V gene TRBV18, with D unresolved. Trimming took off 1 base at V and 0 bases at J, with 14 bases between the two ends. This CDR3 spans 17 amino acids. CDR1 and CDR2 from the germline V gene are KGHSH and LQKENI. This CDR3 reads CASSPHELGSSTDTQYF. The CDR3 nucleotides are TGTGCCAGCTCACCACATGAACTTGGGTCTAGCACAGATACGCAGTATTTT.

The chain recombines TRBV9 with TRBJ2-3; TRBD2 aligns across 11 bases. The CDR3 contains 15 residues. V was clipped by 3 bases and J by 1 base; unmatched bases: 1. Germline values: CDR1 SGDLS, CDR2 YYNGEE. Written as DNA, the CDR3 is TGTGCCAGCAGCGAGACTAGCGGGGGCACAGATACGCAGTATTTT. It specifies CASSETSGGTDTQYF.

The count of this clone is one. The CDR3 DNA sequence: TGTGCCAGCAGTGAAGTGTGGATTCAAGAGACCCAGTACTTC. This encodes CASSEVWIQETQYF. The gene calls are TRBV6-1 and TRBJ2-5, with unresolved D. Germline loops: CDR1 MNHNS, CDR2 SASEGT. The CDR3 runs 14 residues. The germline V and J ends were trimmed by 1 base and 2 bases, with 8 bases remaining between them.

V is TRBV19 and J is TRBJ2-7; D gene ambiguous. Trimming took off 4 bases at V and 5 bases at J, with 12 bases between the two ends. This CDR3 is 13 amino acids long. CDR1 is LNHDA and CDR2 is SQIVND in the germline V gene (reference sequence). The DNA of the CDR3 is TGTGCCAGTAGTACCTCGGTAGGGCACGAGCAGTACTTC. Amino acids: CASSTSVGHEQYF.

The rearrangement joins TRBV28 to TRBJ2-3; the D gene is possibly TRBD2 (5 bases). Germline assignment: CDR1 MDHEN and CDR2 SYDVKM. This CDR3 spans 14 amino acids. Deletions cut 5 bases from V and 1 base from J, with 10 bases between. The CDR3 loop is CASSRSGRTDTQYF. The DNA of the CDR3 is TGTGCCAGCAGTCGCAGCGGACGCACAGATACGCAGTATTTT.

The chain combines TRBV6-5 with TRBJ1-2; tentatively, D is TRBD1 (5 bases). V was clipped by 6 bases and J by 1 base, with 15 bases between them. The CDR3 length is 15 residues. Looked up from germline, CDR1 is MNHEY and CDR2 is SVGAGI. The CDR3 loop reads CASRTRGRDNYGYTF. CDR3 sequence (DNA): TGTGCCAGCAGGACTAGGGGCAGGGATAACTATGGCTACACCTTC.

As to this clone: One junction end disagrees with the germline gene, perhaps due to a read error. The rearrangement joins TRBV9 to TRBJ2-2; tentative D call: TRBD2 (5 bases). The CDR3 has 16 residues. CDR1 is SGDLS and CDR2 is YYNGEE in the germline V gene. The CDR3, as DNA: TGTGCCAGCAGCGCCAAGACTGAGAGGAAACACCGGGGAGCTGTTTTT. It is translated as CASSAKTERKHRGAVF.

V gene TRBV5-4 combines with J gene TRBJ2-1, with 9 positions matching TRBD2. This CDR3 comprises 18 residues. The V gene end was trimmed by 0 bases and the J gene end by 0 bases; junction bases not matched to a gene: 7. Germline V gene lookup returns CDR1 SGHNT and CDR2 YYREEE (reference sequence). CDR3 nucleotides: TGTGCCAGCAGCTTGGAGGTTAGCGGGAGATTCTCCTACAATGAGCAGTTCTTC. Translation gives CASSLEVSGRFSYNEQFF.

The genes are TRBV5-5 and TRBJ2-7; D is possibly TRBD2 (6 bases). Trimming removed 3 bases from V and 3 bases from J, with 16 bases in between. This CDR3 contains 15 residues. Per germline, CDR1 SGHKS and CDR2 YYEKEE (reference sequence). In nucleotides, the CDR3 is TGTGCCAGCAGCTCATCCTTAGCGGAACACTACGAGCAGTACTTC. Protein product: CASSSSLAEHYEQYF.

To note about this clone: The same CDR3 also results from other DNA sequences found in this sample. The V call is TRBV29-1, the J call TRBJ2-5; 10 nucleotides match TRBD1. The CDR3 spans 12 residues. Trimming took 6 bases from V and 3 from J; bases not matched to a gene: 1. The germline V gene encodes CDR1 SQVTM and CDR2 ANQGSEA. In DNA, the CDR3 is TGCAGCGTCGGACAGGGGGAAGAGACCCAGTACTTC. It codes for CSVGQGEETQYF. The variable domain in full, completed from reference TRBV29-1 and TRBJ2-5, reads SAVISQKPSRDICQRGTSLTIQCQVDSQVTMMFWYRQQPGQSLTLIATANQGSEATYESGFVIDKFPISRPNLTFSTLTVSNMSPEDSSIYLCSVGQGEETQYFGPGTRLLVL.

The chain couples TRBV7-9 to TRBJ2-7, with 7 bases aligning to TRBD1. Germline CDR1 reads SEHNR; CDR2 reads FQNEAQ (reference sequence). J was trimmed by 5 bases and V by 3 bases; bases with no gene match: 10. CDR3 length: 15 amino acids. The CDR3: CASSFATGTLDEQYF. Here the CDR3 DNA reads TGTGCCAGCAGCTTCGCGACAGGGACGTTGGACGAGCAGTACTTC.

The chain is built from TRBV5-6 and TRBJ2-7; D remains ambiguous. V lost 5 bases and J lost 2, with 29 bases in between. Germline-derived CDR1 and CDR2 are SGHDT and YYEEEE. This CDR3 is built from 19 residues. The CDR3 loop is CASSSTVPRGITLTYEQYF. CDR3 DNA: TGTGCCAGCAGTTCGACCGTCCCCCGAGGCATCACGCTGACCTACGAGCAGTACTTC.